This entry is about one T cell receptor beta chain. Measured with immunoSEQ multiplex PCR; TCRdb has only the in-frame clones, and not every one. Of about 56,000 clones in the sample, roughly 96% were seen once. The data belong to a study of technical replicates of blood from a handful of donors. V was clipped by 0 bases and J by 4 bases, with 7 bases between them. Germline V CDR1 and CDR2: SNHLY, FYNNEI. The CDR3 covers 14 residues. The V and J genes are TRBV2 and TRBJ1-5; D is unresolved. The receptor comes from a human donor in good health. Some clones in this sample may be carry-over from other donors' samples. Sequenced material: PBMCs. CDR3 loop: CASSEASVNQPQHF. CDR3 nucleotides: TGTGCCAGCAGTGAAGCATCTGTAAATCAGCCCCAGCATTTT.